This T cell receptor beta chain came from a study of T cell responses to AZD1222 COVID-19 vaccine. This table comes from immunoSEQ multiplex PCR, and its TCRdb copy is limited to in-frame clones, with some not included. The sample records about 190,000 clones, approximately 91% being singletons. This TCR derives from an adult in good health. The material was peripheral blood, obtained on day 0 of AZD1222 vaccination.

This CDR3 reads CASSQFWGGMNTEAFF. CDR3 nucleotide sequence: TGTGCCAGCAGCCAATTTTGGGGCGGGATGAACACTGAAGCTTTCTTT. This chain connects TRBV3-1 (or the pseudogene TRBV3-2) to TRBJ1-1; the D gene is possibly TRBD1 (5 bases). Germline V lookup: CDR1 LGHDT, CDR2 YNNKEL (reference sequence). Deletions cut 2 bases from V and 0 bases from J, with 13 bases between. The CDR3 runs to 16 residues.